This T cell receptor beta chain was sequenced in a study of T cells in localized non-small cell lung cancer. Sequenced by immunoSEQ multiplex PCR; TCRdb stores in-frame clones only, minus some. This repertoire shows 25,000 to 30,000 clones, 85% to 90% found once; its top ten account for 10% to 15%. CDR1 is MNHEY, CDR2 SVGAGI, per germline. J lost 3 bases, V lost 2 bases, and 5 bases had no gene match. This CDR3 contains 15 residues. The sample in question was peripheral blood, obtained before any cancer treatment. This chain links TRBV6-5 with TRBJ2-7; TRBD2 agrees at 9 bases. The origin of this receptor is a female donor older than 55 with stage III squamous cell lung carcinoma. CDR3 in amino acids: CASSYDSGGYYEQYF. CDR3 bases: TGTGCCAGCAGTTACGATAGCGGGGGATACTACGAGCAGTACTTC.